This TCR beta chain was found in a study of technical replicates of blood from several donors. Assay used: immunoSEQ multiplex PCR; TCRdb lists only in-frame clones, some missing. Of 80,000 to 95,000 clones listed, over 85% were seen once; the top ten hold 0.2% to 0.3%. The V gene end was trimmed by 1 base and the J gene end by 5 bases; junction bases not matched to a gene: 7. The CDR3 loop spans 16 amino acids. CDR1 and CDR2 (germline): SGHDN, FVKESK. The TCR comes from a human donor in good health. J is TRBJ2-3 and V is TRBV14; TRBD2 aligns across 9 bases. Sequencing input: T cells isolated from PBMCs. CDR3 loop: CASSQGLAGPGDTQYF. Here the CDR3 DNA reads TGTGCCAGCAGCCAAGGGCTAGCGGGGCCGGGAGATACGCAGTATTTT.